One TCR beta chain is described in this entry. The antigen this receptor binds is unknown. No qualities accompany the bases; no much larger clone lies one base away. TCRbeta CDR3 regions were amplified from genomic DNA by means of the immunoSEQ Assay, a bias-controlled multiplex PCR. Turning to the authors' computational methods: Nucleated cell counts per sample were estimated from amplification of reference gene primers within the assay. To quantify the absolute abundance of each unique TCRbeta CDR3 rearrangement, sequence reads were collapsed and filtered. For each sample, productive Simpson clonality was calculated by taking the square root of Simpson's diversity index across productive rearrangements. In its TCRdb copy, this immuneACCESS table keeps in-frame sequences only and misses some clones. Where compared with another copy, unresolved V genes explain less than half of these, and the others have no known cause. V and J calls and clone size are copied from that table; D and trimming were computed from the DNA. The sample includes approximately 180,000 clones, with 65% to 90% observed a single time. Approximately 4.7% of the sample belongs to the ten largest clones.

From cysteine to phenylalanine, the CDR3 is 14 amino acids long. Of the read, only the CDR3 DNA is kept; its 42 bases are in frame from base 1. Trimming leaves V shorter by 6 bases and J shorter by 9 bases, with the junction holding 9 bases beyond the gene matches. CDR1 and CDR2, looked up from the germline V gene, are WSHSY and SAAADI. The record originates from a study of blood T cell repertoires in COVID-19 (dated by TCRdb to 2020 to 2021). As for the study more broadly: Samples from collaborators originated in the United States, Italy and Spain and spanned both the acute and convalescent phases of COVID-19. The material from the prospective study consisted of cDNA or gDNA derived from T cells, B-cell-depleted T cells, or PBMCs. HLA class I and class II types, where available, came from metadata supplied by the sample provider rather than from assay-based typing. The samples were drawn from the first 160 participants of the ongoing ImmuneRACE study and from some 1,300 subjects provided by 6 global collaborators. The dataset comprised deeply sampled blood TCRbeta repertoires from subjects exposed to, actively infected with, or recovered from COVID-19. A freely available public database, intended as a resource for researchers studying the immune response to SARS-CoV-2, is where the repertoires were released. Nearly every sample came with metadata listing a de-identified subject ID, COVID-19 status, age in years and sex. The investigation overall reported the following: The amount of clinical and demographic metadata varied by source and participant and was provided uncurated.

Participants in the prospective study were aged about 18 to 95 years, lived in 24 United States geographic areas, and enrolled through a virtual design. Cohort assignment in the prospective study relied on participant-reported clinical history from a screening survey and a study questionnaire. In the prospective study, whole blood, serum and a nasopharyngeal or oropharyngeal swab were collected from each participant by mobile phlebotomists. Participants in the prospective study had the option to provide additional blood draws and questionnaires over a 2-month period. Before DNA extraction, prospective study blood samples were shipped either frozen or at room temperature.

The sample taken for sequencing was PBMCs or T cells enriched from blood (not recorded which). This TCR was recovered from a woman aged 55-69 years with acute COVID-19. In this chain, TRBV10-2 is recombined with TRBJ2-1, with TRBD2 matching 9 junction bases. Here is the DNA: TGCGCCAGCAGCCCCGGGACTAGCCGGTTTGAGCAGTTCTTC. It encodes CASSPGTSRFEQFF.